A single sample gave rise to the 16 T cell receptor beta chains below, sequenced in a study of vaccination effects on CD4 cells after COVID-19. Using viral peptide pools, the ViraFEST assay grew out antigen-specific CD4+ T cells prior to sequencing. Isolating CD4+ T cells followed 9 to 10 days of culture. Participants each got two BNT162b2 or mRNA-1273 vaccine doses. Only in-frame clones appear in the TCRdb table, and some are missing; sequencing was by immunoSEQ multiplex PCR. The sample has some 34,000 clones; around 80% are singletons. These receptors have no identified antigens. The source was CD4+ T cells from PBMCs cultured with HCoV-NL63 spike peptides, collected after COVID-19 vaccination. These receptors came from a human donor who received a COVID-19 vaccine. Some clones in this sample may be carry-over from other donors' samples.

The chain employs TRBV5-1 and TRBJ2-3; no clear D. Between the trimmed V and J ends, which lost 5 bases and 0 bases, there was a span of 13 bases. CDR1 and CDR2 (germline): SGHRS, YFSETQ. This CDR3 has 15 residues. The DNA for the CDR3 is TGCGCCAGCAGGATTGCGACAACTAGCACAGATACGCAGTATTTT. This gives the protein CASRIATTSTDTQYF.

The table lists this clone with a count of one. V usage is TRBV9 and J usage is TRBJ1-3; maybe TRBD1 (5 bases). The CDR3 sequence is 15 residues long. V lost 4 bases and J 0 bases, leaving 11 bases between the germline ends. Germline CDR1 and CDR2: SGDLS and YYNGEE. The CDR3 nucleotides are TGTGCCAGCAGCACCGGGACGTTCTCTGGAAACACCATATATTTT. Protein product: CASSTGTFSGNTIYF.

The chain is built from TRBV5-4 and TRBJ1-1; perhaps TRBD1 as D (6 bases). This CDR3 has 14 amino acids. From germline, CDR1 is SGHNT and CDR2 YYREEE (reference sequence). Trimming removed 0 bases at V and 7 bases at J, with 13 bases between. The CDR3 reads CASSLGPTGYEAFF. CDR3 in DNA: TGTGCCAGCAGCTTGGGGCCGACAGGTTATGAAGCTTTCTTT. Complete variable domain (other parts from reference TRBV5-4 and TRBJ1-1): ETGVTQSPTHLIKTRGQQVTLRCSSQSGHNTVSWYQQALGQGPQFIFQYYREEENGRGNFPPRFSGLQFPNYSSELNVNALELDDSALYLCASSLGPTGYEAFFGQGTRLTVV.

J is TRBJ2-3 and V is TRBV3-1 (or the pseudogene TRBV3-2); D is ambiguous. This CDR3 has 13 amino acids. Germline V gene lookup returns CDR1 LGHDT and CDR2 YNNKEL (reference sequence). The V gene lost 2 bases and the J gene lost 7 bases, with 10 bases spanning the gap. CDR3 DNA: TGTGCCAGCAGCCAACTAATGGGGAATACGCAGTATTTT. Its protein product is CASSQLMGNTQYF.

The chain links TRBV7-2 to TRBJ2-5; TRBD2 is a possible D gene (5 bases). V lost 2 bases, J lost 2 bases, and 18 bases lay in between. The germline V gene has CDR1 SGHTA and CDR2 FQGNSA. The CDR3 loop spans 17 amino acids. The CDR3 DNA is TGTGCCAGCAGCTTACCGAGACCTAGTAGGGAGCAAGAGACCCAGTACTTC. Its protein is CASSLPRPSREQETQYF.

This chain connects TRBV7-3 to TRBJ1-2; 7 nucleotides line up with TRBD1. Germline V lookup: CDR1 SGHTA, CDR2 FQGTGA. The CDR3 runs 17 residues. J lost 0 bases, V lost 4 bases, and 11 bases had no gene match. In nucleotides, the CDR3 is TGTGCCAGCAGCTACCGGACAGGTCTGGGAACTAACTATGGCTACACCTTC. Translated, it gives CASSYRTGLGTNYGYTF.

This chain connects TRBV6-5 to TRBJ2-1; TRBD1 aligns across 8 bases. Germline CDR1 MNHEY, CDR2 SVGAGI. V lost 7 bases and J lost 3; bases outside the gene matches: 8. The CDR3 runs to 15 residues. The DNA for the CDR3 is TGTGCCAGCACCTCCCGGGACAGGAACTACAATGAGCAGTTCTTC. This encodes CASTSRDRNYNEQFF.

In DNA form, the CDR3 reads TGTGCCAGCGAGTTCACAGGGGCGACCTATAATTCACCCCTCCACTTT. It is translated as CASEFTGATYNSPLHF. The chain links TRBV27 to TRBJ1-6; 7 bases map to TRBD1. J lost 2 bases, V lost 8 bases, and 9 bases had no gene match. The CDR3 extends over 16 amino acids. Germline V gene lookup returns CDR1 MNHEY and CDR2 SMNVEV (reference sequence).

This sequence joins TRBV5-8 and TRBJ1-2; D is unclear. The CDR3 extends over 17 amino acids. Trimming took off 4 bases at V and 6 bases at J, with 25 bases between the two ends. The germline CDR1 and CDR2 sequences are SGHTS and YDEGEE. CDR3 DNA sequence: TGTGCCAGCAGCCCCATCTCAAGGCCGGCCGCTTCCCATGGCTACACCTTC. Translation gives CASSPISRPAASHGYTF.

This chain connects TRBV5-4 to TRBJ2-5, with a tentative D call TRBD1 (5 bases). Between the trimmed V and J ends, which lost 4 bases and 1 base, there was a span of 11 bases. Germline lookup yields CDR1 SGHNT and CDR2 YYREEE (reference sequence). CDR3 length: 14 amino acids. This CDR3 is CASSLGGAQETQYF. The CDR3 nucleotides read TGTGCCAGCAGCCTGGGTGGGGCCCAAGAGACCCAGTACTTC.

This clone has only one observation. J is TRBJ1-1 and V is TRBV30; 7 bases map to TRBD1. The CDR3 length is 15 residues. J gave up 5 bases and V 4 bases, and 13 bases lay outside the gene matches. CDR1 GTSNPN and CDR2 SVGIG come from the germline V gene (reference sequence). The CDR3 sequence: CAWTEQTGMETEAFF. In nucleotides, the CDR3 is TGTGCCTGGACTGAACAGACAGGGATGGAGACTGAAGCTTTCTTT.

The chain links TRBV12-3 or TRBV12-4 to TRBJ2-5; no definite D call. The length of the CDR3 is 12 residues. V lost 1 base and J lost 5, with 5 bases in between. CDR3 sequence: CASSLVRETQYF. As DNA, the CDR3 is TGTGCCAGCAGTTTAGTGAGGGAGACCCAGTACTTC.

The chain carries TRBV10-3 and TRBJ1-5; D is unresolved. Germline V gene lookup returns CDR1 ENHRY and CDR2 SYGVKD. Trimming left V 0 bases short and J 7 bases short, with 13 bases between. The CDR3 totals 15 residues. CDR3 sequence (DNA): TGTGCCATCAGTGAGTCGGTAGGTATTGGCCAGCCCCAGCATTTT. It is translated as CAISESVGIGQPQHF.

The chain carries TRBV5-5 and TRBJ1-3; 7 bases match TRBD1. V shed 4 bases and J 0 bases; nucleotides not matched to a gene: 7. The CDR3 runs 16 residues. Germline loops: CDR1 SGHKS, CDR2 YYEKEE (reference sequence). For the CDR3, the DNA is TGTGCCAGCAGCCCCCGTAGGGGGCCCTCTGGAAACACCATATATTTT. Protein product: CASSPRRGPSGNTIYF.

This chain links TRBV5-6 with TRBJ2-7; 8 bases align to TRBD1. Germline V CDR1 and CDR2: SGHDT, YYEEEE. The V and J ends lost 3 bases and 2 bases, in that order; junction bases with no gene match: 4. This CDR3 region has 14 residues. The CDR3 DNA reads as TGTGCCAGCAGCTGGGGACAGGTACCCTACGAGCAGTACGTC. It encodes CASSWGQVPYEQYV.

The CDR3 sequence: CAWSRDRQETQYF. DNA for the CDR3: TGTGCCTGGAGCCGGGACAGGCAAGAGACCCAGTACTTC. The chain carries TRBV30 and TRBJ2-5, with TRBD1 matching 8 bases. This CDR3 spans 13 amino acids. V lost 3 bases, J lost 2 bases, and 2 bases stayed unmatched. In germline, CDR1 is GTSNPN, CDR2 SVGIG (reference sequence).